These 9 T cell receptor beta chains came from one sample sequenced in a study of blood T cell repertoires in COVID-19. Assay: immunoSEQ multiplex PCR; the TCRdb copy retains only in-frame clones and omits some. The table lists roughly 170,000 clones, more than 65% of them singletons, with about a sixth in the top ten. What was sequenced was PBMCs or T cells enriched from blood (not recorded which). These receptors all stem from a man in his sixties who had recovered from COVID-19.

The chain links TRBV5-1 to TRBJ2-1, with a weak D call TRBD2 (6 bases). Germline CDR1 SGHRS, CDR2 YFSETQ. This CDR3 is built from 13 residues. Trimming cost V 5 bases and J 9 bases, with 15 bases left between them. In DNA, the CDR3 is TGCGCCAGCAGAATAGGGACTTCGGGTGAGCAGTTCTTC. This gives the protein CASRIGTSGEQFF.

The J gene is TRBJ1-6, the V gene TRBV28, with TRBD1 identical over 7 bases. V lost 4 bases, J lost 5 bases, and 8 bases stayed unmatched. The CDR3 is made up of 16 amino acids. CDR1 MDHEN and CDR2 SYDVKM come from the germline V gene. CDR3 DNA sequence: TGTGCCAGCAGTTCCCTGGGACAGACTAATAATTCACCCCTCCACTTT. Translation gives CASSSLGQTNNSPLHF.

This clone was detected only a few times. This chain joins TRBV5-1 and TRBJ1-2; D may be TRBD1 (6 bases). Per the germline V gene, CDR1 is SGHRS and CDR2 is YFSETQ. The V and J ends lost 2 bases and 4 bases respectively, with 12 bases between them. The CDR3 length is 14 residues. The chain's CDR3 is CASSLSQGIYGYTF. CDR3 nucleotide sequence: TGCGCCAGCAGCTTATCCCAGGGGATCTATGGCTACACCTTC.

The table lists this clone with a few counts. The chain combines TRBV29-1 with TRBJ1-2, with 11 nucleotides matching TRBD1. Trimming cost V 4 bases and J 5 bases; bases outside gene matches: 6. The CDR3 extends over 14 amino acids. Germline values: CDR1 SQVTM, CDR2 ANQGSEA. The CDR3 DNA sequence: TGCAGCGTTGGGGACAGGGGGAACTTTTATGGCTACACCTTC. Protein sequence: CSVGDRGNFYGYTF. Looking up the rest from reference TRBV29-1 and TRBJ1-2 gives the full variable domain: SAVISQKPSRDICQRGTSLTIQCQVDSQVTMMFWYRQQPGQSLTLIATANQGSEATYESGFVIDKFPISRPNLTFSTLTVSNMSPEDSSIYLCSVGDRGNFYGYTFGSGTRLTVV.

The J gene is TRBJ2-3, the V gene TRBV6-2 or TRBV6-3, with 10 nucleotides matching TRBD2. CDR1 is MNHEY and CDR2 is SVGEGT in the germline V gene. V lost 4 bases and J lost 2; bases outside the gene matches: 18. The CDR3 runs to 20 residues. The CDR3 nucleotides read TGTGCCAGCAGTTCCCCGGGACTAGCGAAAACGGGGAGACTCACAGATACGCAGTATTTT. Translating it yields CASSSPGLAKTGRLTDTQYF.

The genes are TRBV15 and TRBJ2-1, with D possibly matching TRBD2 (6 bases). Trimming pared 0 bases from V and 6 bases from J, leaving 18 bases between. The CDR3 loop spans 17 amino acids. The germline gives CDR1 LNHNV, CDR2 YYDKDF (reference sequence). CDR3 DNA sequence: TGTGCCACCAGCAGAGATCTCGGGACTGGCACTTTCAATGAGCAGTTCTTC. Its protein product is CATSRDLGTGTFNEQFF.

V is TRBV7-8 and J is TRBJ2-7; the D is unclear. Germline V gives CDR1 SGHVS, CDR2 FQNEAQ. The length of the CDR3 is 14 residues. V gave up 0 bases and J gave up 1 base, with 7 bases separating them. CDR3 DNA: TGTGCCAGCAGCTTAGCTGCGTTATCCTACGAGCAGTACTTC. Translated, it gives CASSLAALSYEQYF.

J is TRBJ2-1 and V is TRBV7-9, with D possibly matching TRBD2 (6 bases). The CDR3 has 15 amino acids. The germline V gene has CDR1 SEHNR and CDR2 FQNEAQ (reference sequence). V lost 2 bases and J 7 bases, leaving 15 bases between the germline ends. CDR3 bases: TGTGCCAGCAGCTTATCTGGGAGCCGGGGGAATGAGCAGTTCTTC. It codes for CASSLSGSRGNEQFF.

The V and J genes are TRBV5-8 and TRBJ1-3; unclear D gene. The CDR3 runs to 14 residues. Germline V gives CDR1 SGHTS, CDR2 YDEGEE. The V end was cut by 0 bases, the J end by 4 bases, with 8 bases between. CDR3 sequence (DNA): TGTGCCAGCAGCTTGGATGTCGGGGGAAACACCATATATTTT. It yields the protein CASSLDVGGNTIYF.